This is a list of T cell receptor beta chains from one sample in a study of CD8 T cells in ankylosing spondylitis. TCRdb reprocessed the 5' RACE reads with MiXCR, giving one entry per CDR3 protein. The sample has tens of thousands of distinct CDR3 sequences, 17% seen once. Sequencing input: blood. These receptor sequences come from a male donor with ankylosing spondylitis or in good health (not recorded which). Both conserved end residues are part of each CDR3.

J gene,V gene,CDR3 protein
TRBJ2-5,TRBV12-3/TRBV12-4,CASSPGTGYETQYF
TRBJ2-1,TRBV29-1,CSVGSGGVLREQFF
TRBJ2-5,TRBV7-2,CASSLITGVQETQYF
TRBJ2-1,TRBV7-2,CASSPDQTGEQFF
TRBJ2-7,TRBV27,CASSLSTSGTYEQYF
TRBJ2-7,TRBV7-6,CASSQGLSYEQYF
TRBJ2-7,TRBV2,CASSGRTGSSYEQYF
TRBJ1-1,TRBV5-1,CASTISANTEAFF
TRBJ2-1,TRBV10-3,CATPGLAVRRVDEQFF
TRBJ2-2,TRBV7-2,CASSRDSGELFF
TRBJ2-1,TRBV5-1,CASSFAGIYNEQFF
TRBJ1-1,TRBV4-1,CASSVLGGGNTEAFF
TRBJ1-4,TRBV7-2,CASSRDSNEKLFF
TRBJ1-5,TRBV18,CASSQGSRNQPQHF
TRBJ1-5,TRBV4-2,CASSQDAGQQPQHF
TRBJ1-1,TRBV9,CASSVSRGNTEAFF
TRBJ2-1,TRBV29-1,CSVDGLASYNEQFF
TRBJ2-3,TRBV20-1,CSASSGGITDTQYF
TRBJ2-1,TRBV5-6,CASSGKEQFF
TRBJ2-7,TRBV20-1,CSARGGLAGGSPYEQYF
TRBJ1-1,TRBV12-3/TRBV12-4,CASSLGGSGTEAFF
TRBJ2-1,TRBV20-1,CSAPMGGSDYNEQFF
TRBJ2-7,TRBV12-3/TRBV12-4,CASSLSPDRSYEQYF
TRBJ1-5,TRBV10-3,CAISVGDIYSNQPQHF
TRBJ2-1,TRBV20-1,CSATDPGGEQFF
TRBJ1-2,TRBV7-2,CASGQGTPNYGYTF
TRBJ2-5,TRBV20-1,CSASMRRETQYF
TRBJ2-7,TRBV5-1,CASSLGQGNYEQYF
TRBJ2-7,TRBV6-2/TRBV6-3,CASSTAGEQYF
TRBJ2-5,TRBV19,CASSIWAGIQETQYF
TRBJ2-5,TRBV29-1,CSVDRTSGGAMETQYF
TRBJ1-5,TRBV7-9,CASSLGQGNQPQHF
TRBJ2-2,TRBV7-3,CASSSGGQMRTGELFF
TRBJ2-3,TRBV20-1,CSARATSGSTDTQYF
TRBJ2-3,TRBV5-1,CASSLDPGTDTQYF
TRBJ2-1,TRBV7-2,CASSGQGVLDEQFF
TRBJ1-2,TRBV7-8,CASSQTGRNYGYTF
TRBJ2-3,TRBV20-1,CGHPGRPGGTDTQYF
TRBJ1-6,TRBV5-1,CASRSREGTNSPLHF
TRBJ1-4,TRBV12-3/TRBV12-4,CASSRRSNEKLFF
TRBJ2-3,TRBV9,CASSVDRGVDTQYF
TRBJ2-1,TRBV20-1,CSASRAATWNEQFF
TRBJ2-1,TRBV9,CASSPNYNEQFF
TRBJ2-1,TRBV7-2,CASSYGRFAEQFF
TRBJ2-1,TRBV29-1,CSGDEAGEQFF
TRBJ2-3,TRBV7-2,CASSLGGDSPYTQYF
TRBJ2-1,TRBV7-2,CASSPLLGLYNEQFF
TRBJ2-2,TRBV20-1,CSARDRERNELFF
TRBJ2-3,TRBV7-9,CASSSLARGARDTQYF
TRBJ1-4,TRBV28,CASSPLDRATNEKLFF
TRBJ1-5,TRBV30,CAWSRERTRANQPQHF
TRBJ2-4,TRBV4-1,CASSQGGYIQYF
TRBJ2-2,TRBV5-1,CASTRDRGVSELFF
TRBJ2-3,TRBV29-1,CSVQSSGRGTQYF
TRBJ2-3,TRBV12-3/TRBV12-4,CASSFAGTGSDTQYF
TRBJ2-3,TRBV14,CASSSRLAGGDTQYF
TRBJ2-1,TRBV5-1,CASSRDRGSSYNEQFF
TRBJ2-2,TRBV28,CASATGTSGAGELFF
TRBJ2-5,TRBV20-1,CRAGGTQYF
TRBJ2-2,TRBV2,CASSVTGGYTGELFF